A selection of T cell receptor beta chains follows, all from one sample in a study of CD8+ T cells in alopecia areata. Assay: immunoSEQ multiplex PCR; the TCRdb copy retains only in-frame clones and omits some. The table includes 150,000 to 200,000 clones, 60% detected once. The sample here was CD4+ T cells sorted from blood, taken at week 24, from a patient treated with tofacitinib. The receptors derive from a human donor with alopecia areata. Both conserved end residues are part of each CDR3. Each record gives: CDR3 protein, CDR3 DNA, D gene, J gene, V gene, clone size. The D gene is left open where the match is weak. The size of a clone is reported for some rows only, either as once, few or many, or as a class for expanded clones.

cdr3_aa: CASSLQDTQYF
cdr3_nt: TGCGCCAGCAGCCTTCAAGATACGCAGTATTTT
d_call: -
j_call: TRBJ2-3
v_call: TRBV5-1
clone_size: few

cdr3_aa: CASSQDGGRGQETQYF
cdr3_nt: TGCGCCAGCAGCCAAGATGGGGGTCGGGGGCAAGAGACCCAGTACTTC
d_call: -
j_call: TRBJ2-5
v_call: TRBV4-1
clone_size: few

cdr3_aa: CASSLDGTGRLDTQYF
cdr3_nt: TGTGCCAGCAGCTTGGACGGGACAGGGAGGCTAGATACGCAGTATTTT
d_call: TRBD1
j_call: TRBJ2-3
v_call: TRBV7-9
clone_size: -

cdr3_aa: CASSPGWGKETQYF
cdr3_nt: TGTGCCAGCAGTCCAGGGTGGGGAAAAGAGACCCAGTACTTC
d_call: -
j_call: TRBJ2-5
v_call: TRBV27
clone_size: -

cdr3_aa: CASSPQNGGAGELFF
cdr3_nt: TGTGCCAGTAGTCCCCAAAACGGGGGAGCCGGGGAGCTGTTTTTT
d_call: -
j_call: TRBJ2-2
v_call: TRBV19
clone_size: few

cdr3_aa: CASSYETGMNSPLHF
cdr3_nt: TGTGCCAGCAGTTACGAGACAGGGATGAATTCACCCCTCCACTTT
d_call: TRBD1
j_call: TRBJ1-6
v_call: TRBV6-5
clone_size: -

cdr3_aa: CAISEGYEQYF
cdr3_nt: TGTGCCATCAGTGAGGGCTACGAGCAGTACTTC
d_call: -
j_call: TRBJ2-7
v_call: TRBV10-3
clone_size: -

cdr3_aa: CASSQGRGWPYEQYF
cdr3_nt: TGTGCCAGCAGCCAAGGTAGGGGGTGGCCCTACGAGCAGTACTTC
d_call: -
j_call: TRBJ2-7
v_call: TRBV14
clone_size: -

cdr3_aa: CASAGGPLGYGYTF
cdr3_nt: TGTGCCAGCGCGGGCGGGCCACTCGGCTATGGCTACACCTTC
d_call: -
j_call: TRBJ1-2
v_call: TRBV27
clone_size: -

cdr3_aa: CASSSSWINTEAFF
cdr3_nt: TGTGCCAGCAGCTCATCTTGGATAAACACTGAAGCTTTCTTT
d_call: -
j_call: TRBJ1-1
v_call: TRBV27
clone_size: -

cdr3_aa: CASSLPNRVAYEQYF
cdr3_nt: TGTGCCAGCAGTCTTCCTAACCGGGTCGCTTACGAGCAGTACTTC
d_call: -
j_call: TRBJ2-7
v_call: TRBV28
clone_size: few

cdr3_aa: CASLAWTAGNSPLHF
cdr3_nt: TGTGCCAGCCTTGCCTGGACAGCGGGAAATTCACCCCTCCACTTT
d_call: -
j_call: TRBJ1-6
v_call: TRBV2
clone_size: -

cdr3_aa: CASGPSGQNEQFF
cdr3_nt: TGTGCTAGTGGCCCGTCGGGACAGAATGAGCAGTTCTTC
d_call: TRBD1
j_call: TRBJ2-1
v_call: TRBV12-5
clone_size: -

cdr3_aa: CASSQEGYWPNSPLHF
cdr3_nt: TGCGCCAGCAGTCAGGAGGGTTATTGGCCTAATTCACCCCTCCACTTT
d_call: -
j_call: TRBJ1-6
v_call: TRBV23-1
clone_size: -

cdr3_aa: CATSRDLTNTGELFF
cdr3_nt: TGTGCCACCAGCAGAGATTTGACGAACACCGGGGAGCTGTTTTTT
d_call: -
j_call: TRBJ2-2
v_call: TRBV15
clone_size: -

cdr3_aa: CASSPGTVQPQHF
cdr3_nt: TGTGCCAGCAGCCCCGGGACAGTTCAGCCCCAGCATTTT
d_call: TRBD1
j_call: TRBJ1-5
v_call: TRBV27
clone_size: -

cdr3_aa: CAWSVGWSEQYF
cdr3_nt: TGTGCCTGGAGTGTTGGCTGGAGCGAGCAGTACTTC
d_call: -
j_call: TRBJ2-7
v_call: TRBV30
clone_size: -

cdr3_aa: CSVEEVGLSGANVLTF
cdr3_nt: TGCAGCGTTGAAGAGGTCGGCCTCTCTGGGGCCAACGTCCTGACTTTC
d_call: -
j_call: TRBJ2-6
v_call: TRBV29-1
clone_size: few

cdr3_aa: CASSYMGLSGANVLTF
cdr3_nt: TGTGCCAGCAGTTACATGGGACTCTCTGGGGCCAACGTCCTGACTTTC
d_call: -
j_call: TRBJ2-6
v_call: TRBV6-5
clone_size: -

cdr3_aa: CASSPTWETQYF
cdr3_nt: TGTGCCAGCAGCCCTACATGGGAGACCCAGTACTTC
d_call: -
j_call: TRBJ2-5
v_call: TRBV25-1
clone_size: -

cdr3_aa: CASSFQETQYF
cdr3_nt: TGTGCCAGCAGCTTCCAAGAGACCCAGTACTTC
d_call: -
j_call: TRBJ2-5
v_call: TRBV7-2
clone_size: -

cdr3_aa: CAWSVSGSETQYF
cdr3_nt: TGTGCCTGGAGTGTATCCGGGTCAGAGACCCAGTACTTC
d_call: -
j_call: TRBJ2-5
v_call: TRBV30
clone_size: few

cdr3_aa: CAWSFSRPQHF
cdr3_nt: TGTGCCTGGAGTTTCAGTCGGCCCCAGCATTTT
d_call: -
j_call: TRBJ1-5
v_call: TRBV30
clone_size: -

cdr3_aa: CASSFRDKDGTQYF
cdr3_nt: TGTGCCAGCAGCTTCCGGGATAAGGATGGGACCCAGTACTTC
d_call: -
j_call: TRBJ2-5
v_call: TRBV11-1
clone_size: few

cdr3_aa: CASSLRPWEVAFF
cdr3_nt: TGTGCCAGCAGCTTGCGCCCCTGGGAGGTAGCTTTCTTT
d_call: -
j_call: TRBJ1-1
v_call: TRBV11-3
clone_size: once

cdr3_aa: CASSELGQGPVDF
cdr3_nt: TGTGCCAGCAGTGAATTGGGACAGGGCCCTGTGGATTTT
d_call: TRBD1
j_call: TRBJ1-3
v_call: TRBV2
clone_size: -

cdr3_aa: CAWSVLGDRAGEQYF
cdr3_nt: TGTGCCTGGAGTGTATTAGGGGACAGGGCTGGCGAGCAGTACTTC
d_call: TRBD1
j_call: TRBJ2-7
v_call: TRBV30
clone_size: -

cdr3_aa: CASSRGQVYGYTF
cdr3_nt: TGTGCCAGCAGCCGGGGACAGGTCTATGGCTACACCTTC
d_call: TRBD1
j_call: TRBJ1-2
v_call: TRBV6-5
clone_size: once

cdr3_aa: CASSPYSGAGELFF
cdr3_nt: TGTGCCAGCAGCCCCTATAGCGGAGCCGGGGAGCTGTTTTTT
d_call: -
j_call: TRBJ2-2
v_call: TRBV9
clone_size: -

cdr3_aa: CSVGGKTLAGRNEQFF
cdr3_nt: TGCAGCGTTGGGGGGAAAACCCTAGCGGGGCGCAATGAGCAGTTCTTC
d_call: TRBD2
j_call: TRBJ2-1
v_call: TRBV29-1
clone_size: -

cdr3_aa: CASSRTGGDTEAFF
cdr3_nt: TGTGCCAGCTCACGGACAGGGGGTGATACTGAAGCTTTCTTT
d_call: TRBD1
j_call: TRBJ1-1
v_call: TRBV18
clone_size: -

cdr3_aa: CASGRTGARETQYF
cdr3_nt: TGCGCCAGTGGGAGGACAGGGGCGAGGGAGACCCAGTACTTC
d_call: TRBD1
j_call: TRBJ2-5
v_call: TRBV4-1
clone_size: once

cdr3_aa: CASSLLGQGLETQYF
cdr3_nt: TGTGCCAGCAGTTTACTAGGACAGGGTTTGGAGACCCAGTACTTC
d_call: TRBD1
j_call: TRBJ2-5
v_call: TRBV27
clone_size: -

cdr3_aa: CASSQVHTGGPDRFF
cdr3_nt: TGCGCCAGCAGCCAAGTTCATACGGGGGGGCCGGATCGGTTCTTC
d_call: TRBD2
j_call: TRBJ2-1
v_call: TRBV4-1
clone_size: -

cdr3_aa: CAWTPVPGRSNTGELFF
cdr3_nt: TGTGCCTGGACCCCGGTCCCGGGACGCTCGAACACCGGGGAGCTGTTTTTT
d_call: -
j_call: TRBJ2-2
v_call: TRBV30
clone_size: -

cdr3_aa: CASSFTEAFF
cdr3_nt: TGTGCCAGCAGTTTCACTGAAGCTTTCTTT
d_call: -
j_call: TRBJ1-1
v_call: TRBV28
clone_size: few

cdr3_aa: CSARITGAGTEAFF
cdr3_nt: TGCAGCGCCAGAATCACAGGGGCCGGCACTGAAGCTTTCTTT
d_call: TRBD1
j_call: TRBJ1-1
v_call: TRBV29-1
clone_size: -

cdr3_aa: CASRWLDRDTGELFF
cdr3_nt: TGTGCCAGCCGTTGGTTGGACAGGGACACCGGGGAGCTGTTTTTT
d_call: TRBD1
j_call: TRBJ2-2
v_call: TRBV7-2
clone_size: -

cdr3_aa: CASSFDRAGGYTF
cdr3_nt: TGTGCCAGCAGCTTTGACAGGGCTGGCGGCTACACCTTC
d_call: TRBD1
j_call: TRBJ1-2
v_call: TRBV7-9
clone_size: -

cdr3_aa: CASSGGTGGGGEKLFF
cdr3_nt: TGTGCCAGCAGCGGCGGAACAGGGGGCGGCGGTGAAAAACTGTTTTTT
d_call: TRBD1
j_call: TRBJ1-4
v_call: TRBV9
clone_size: -

cdr3_aa: CAWSVGLGTDTQYF
cdr3_nt: TGTGCCTGGAGTGTGGGACTGGGCACAGATACGCAGTATTTT
d_call: -
j_call: TRBJ2-3
v_call: TRBV30
clone_size: -

cdr3_aa: CASSQELRSDYGYTF
cdr3_nt: TGCGCCAGCAGCCAAGAGTTACGGAGTGACTATGGCTACACCTTC
d_call: -
j_call: TRBJ1-2
v_call: TRBV4-1
clone_size: -

cdr3_aa: CAWSVLRDTPAYEQYF
cdr3_nt: TGTGCCTGGAGTGTACTAAGGGACACACCAGCCTACGAGCAGTACTTC
d_call: -
j_call: TRBJ2-7
v_call: TRBV30
clone_size: -

cdr3_aa: CASSVGQGGAAGELFF
cdr3_nt: TGTGCCAGCAGTGTGGGACAGGGAGGTGCCGCCGGGGAGCTGTTTTTT
d_call: TRBD1
j_call: TRBJ2-2
v_call: TRBV2
clone_size: -

cdr3_aa: CASSLDTKSQETQYF
cdr3_nt: TGTGCCAGCAGCTTGGACACTAAAAGCCAAGAGACCCAGTACTTC
d_call: -
j_call: TRBJ2-5
v_call: TRBV11-3
clone_size: -

cdr3_aa: CALGQGSNQPQHF
cdr3_nt: TGTGCCCTCGGACAGGGAAGCAATCAGCCCCAGCATTTT
d_call: TRBD1
j_call: TRBJ1-5
v_call: TRBV30
clone_size: -

cdr3_aa: CASSLNRGGRETQYF
cdr3_nt: TGTGCCAGCAGCCTTAACAGGGGTGGTCGGGAGACCCAGTACTTC
d_call: TRBD1
j_call: TRBJ2-5
v_call: TRBV7-2
clone_size: -

cdr3_aa: CASSPTKGLSNYGYTF
cdr3_nt: TGTGCCAGCTCACCAACTAAAGGACTCTCTAACTATGGCTACACCTTC
d_call: -
j_call: TRBJ1-2
v_call: TRBV18
clone_size: -

cdr3_aa: CASSSGQMNTEAFF
cdr3_nt: TGTGCCAGCAGCTCGGGACAGATGAACACTGAAGCTTTCTTT
d_call: TRBD1
j_call: TRBJ1-1
v_call: TRBV7-9
clone_size: few

cdr3_aa: CASSEMGWTSSSRLYGYTF
cdr3_nt: TGTGCCAGCAGTGAAATGGGTTGGACTAGCTCCTCCCGGCTTTATGGCTACACCTTC
d_call: -
j_call: TRBJ1-2
v_call: TRBV2
clone_size: -

cdr3_aa: CASTSSPPNYGYTF
cdr3_nt: TGTGCCAGCACTAGCAGCCCACCTAACTATGGCTACACCTTC
d_call: -
j_call: TRBJ1-2
v_call: TRBV6-5
clone_size: few

cdr3_aa: CASGRDGTYEQYF
cdr3_nt: TGTGCCAGCGGAAGGGACGGCACCTACGAGCAGTACTTC
d_call: -
j_call: TRBJ2-7
v_call: TRBV7-2
clone_size: -

cdr3_aa: CASSSGTGGYEQYF
cdr3_nt: TGCGCCAGCAGCTCCGGGACAGGGGGATACGAGCAGTACTTC
d_call: TRBD1
j_call: TRBJ2-7
v_call: TRBV5-1
clone_size: once

cdr3_aa: CASGLGGGVYEQYF
cdr3_nt: TGTGCTAGTGGTTTGGGAGGGGGCGTTTACGAGCAGTACTTC
d_call: TRBD1
j_call: TRBJ2-7
v_call: TRBV12-5
clone_size: -

cdr3_aa: CASSSPGRLNTEAFF
cdr3_nt: TGTGCCAGCAGTTCGCCTGGCAGACTGAACACTGAAGCTTTCTTT
d_call: -
j_call: TRBJ1-1
v_call: TRBV2
clone_size: -

cdr3_aa: CASSYSAMNTGELFF
cdr3_nt: TGTGCCAGCAGTTACTCAGCGATGAACACCGGGGAGCTGTTTTTT
d_call: -
j_call: TRBJ2-2
v_call: TRBV6-6
clone_size: -

cdr3_aa: CASSPRTRSRETQYF
cdr3_nt: TGTGCCAGCAGTCCCCGGACTAGAAGTCGGGAGACCCAGTACTTC
d_call: TRBD2
j_call: TRBJ2-5
v_call: TRBV27
clone_size: once

cdr3_aa: CASSLTQETQYF
cdr3_nt: TGTGCCAGCAGCTTGACCCAAGAGACCCAGTACTTC
d_call: -
j_call: TRBJ2-5
v_call: TRBV5-6
clone_size: -

cdr3_aa: CASGTGGPKSGNTIYF
cdr3_nt: TGTGCCTCCGGGACAGGGGGCCCCAAATCTGGAAACACCATATATTTT
d_call: TRBD1
j_call: TRBJ1-3
v_call: TRBV2
clone_size: -